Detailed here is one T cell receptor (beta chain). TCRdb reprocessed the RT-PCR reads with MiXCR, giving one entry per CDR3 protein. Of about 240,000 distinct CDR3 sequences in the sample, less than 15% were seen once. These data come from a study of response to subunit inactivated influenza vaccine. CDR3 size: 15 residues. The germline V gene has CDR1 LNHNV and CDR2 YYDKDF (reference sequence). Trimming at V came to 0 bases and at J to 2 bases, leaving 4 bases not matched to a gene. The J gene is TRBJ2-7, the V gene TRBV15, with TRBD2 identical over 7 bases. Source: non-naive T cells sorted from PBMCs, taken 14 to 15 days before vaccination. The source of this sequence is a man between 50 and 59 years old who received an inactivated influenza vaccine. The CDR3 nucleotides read TGTGCCACCAGCAGAGAAAACAGCGGGGCCTACGAGCAGTACTTC. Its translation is CATSRENSGAYEQYF.